The sample holds one count of the clone carrying this TCR beta chain. Germline V CDR1 and CDR2: SGHTA, FQGTGA. Trimming took 9 bases from V and 5 from J, leaving 15 bases between them. The CDR3 has 13 amino acids. The data belong to a study of blood T cell repertoires in COVID-19. Data came from immunoSEQ multiplex PCR; TCRdb stores just in-frame clones and leaves some out. The sample includes about 320,000 clones, roughly 87% of them seen just once. The V gene is TRBV7-3, the J gene TRBJ2-3, with a tentative D call TRBD2 (6 bases). This clonotype was obtained from a young woman who had recovered from COVID-19. Sequencing was done on a sample of PBMCs or T cells enriched from blood (not recorded which). The DNA for the CDR3 is TGTGCCAGTTCGGGGGAGGCAGGAGATACGCAGTATTTT. Translated: CASSGEAGDTQYF. Filled out from reference TRBV7-3 and TRBJ2-3, the complete variable domain reads GAGVSQTPSNKVTEKGKYVELRCDPISGHTALYWYRQSLGQGPEFLIYFQGTGAADDSGLPNDRFFAVRPEGSVSTLKIQRTERGDSAVYLCASSGEAGDTQYFGPGTRLTVL.